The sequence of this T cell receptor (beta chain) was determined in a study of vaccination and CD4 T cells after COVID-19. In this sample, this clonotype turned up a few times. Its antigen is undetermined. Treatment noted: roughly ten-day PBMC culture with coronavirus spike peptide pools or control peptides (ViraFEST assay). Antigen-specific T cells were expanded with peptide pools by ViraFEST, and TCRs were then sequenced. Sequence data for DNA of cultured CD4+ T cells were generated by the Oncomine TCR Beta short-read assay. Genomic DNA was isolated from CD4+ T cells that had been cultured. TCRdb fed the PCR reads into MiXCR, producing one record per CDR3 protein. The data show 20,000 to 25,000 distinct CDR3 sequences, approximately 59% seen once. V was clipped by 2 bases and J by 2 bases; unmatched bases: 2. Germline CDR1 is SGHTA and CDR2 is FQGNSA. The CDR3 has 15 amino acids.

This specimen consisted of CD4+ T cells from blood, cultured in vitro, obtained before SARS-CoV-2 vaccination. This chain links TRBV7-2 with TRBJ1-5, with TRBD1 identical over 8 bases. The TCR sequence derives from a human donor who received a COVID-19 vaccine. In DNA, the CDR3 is TGTGCCAGCAGCTTAACGGGACAGGGCAATCAGCCCCAGCATTTT. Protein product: CASSLTGQGNQPQHF.